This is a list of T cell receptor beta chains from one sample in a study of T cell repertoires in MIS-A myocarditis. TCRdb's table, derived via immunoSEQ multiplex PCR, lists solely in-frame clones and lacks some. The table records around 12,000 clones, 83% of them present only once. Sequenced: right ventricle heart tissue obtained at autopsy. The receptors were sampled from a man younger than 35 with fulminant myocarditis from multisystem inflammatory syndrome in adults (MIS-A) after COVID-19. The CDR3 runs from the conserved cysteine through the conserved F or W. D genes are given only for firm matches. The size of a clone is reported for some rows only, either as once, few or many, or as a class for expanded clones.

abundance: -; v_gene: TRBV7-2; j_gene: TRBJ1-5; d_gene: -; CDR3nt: TGTGCCAGCAGCTTAGCGCATTACGGGAATCAGCCCCAGCATTTT; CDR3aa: CASSLAHYGNQPQHF
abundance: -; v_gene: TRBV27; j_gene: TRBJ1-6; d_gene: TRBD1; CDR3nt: TGTGCCAGCAGCGGACAGGGGGCCGAGAATTCACCCCTCCACTTT; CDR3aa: CASSGQGAENSPLHF
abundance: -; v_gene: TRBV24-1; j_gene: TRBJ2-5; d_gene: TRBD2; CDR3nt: TGTGCCACCAGTGATACTAGCGGGAGGATCGGAGAGACCCAGTACTTC; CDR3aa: CATSDTSGRIGETQYF
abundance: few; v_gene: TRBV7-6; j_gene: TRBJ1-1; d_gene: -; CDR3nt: TGTGCCAGCAGCTTAGACGGGGTCAACACTGAAGCTTTCTTT; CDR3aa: CASSLDGVNTEAFF
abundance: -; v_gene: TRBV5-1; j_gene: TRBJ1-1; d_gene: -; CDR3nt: TGCGCCAGCAGCTTTAGTCCAGGGCTGAACACTGAAGCTTTCTTT; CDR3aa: CASSFSPGLNTEAFF
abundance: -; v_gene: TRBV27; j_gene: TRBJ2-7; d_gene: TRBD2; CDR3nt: TGTGCCACCGGGAGGGGGGCCTACGAGCAGTACTTC; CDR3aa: CATGRGAYEQYF
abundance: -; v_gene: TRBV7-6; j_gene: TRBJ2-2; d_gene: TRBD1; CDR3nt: TGTGCCAGCAGCTTAGACCCAGGGGCGGGACAGGGGGCCGGGGAGCTGTTTTTT; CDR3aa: CASSLDPGAGQGAGELFF
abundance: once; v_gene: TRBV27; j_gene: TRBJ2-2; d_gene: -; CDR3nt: TGTGCCAGCAGTTTCAATTCGAACACCGGGGAGCTGTTTTTT; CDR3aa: CASSFNSNTGELFF
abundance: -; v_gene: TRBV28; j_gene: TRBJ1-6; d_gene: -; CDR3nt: TGTGCCAGCAGTATTATCAATGACCCGGGACAATCACCCCTCCACTTT; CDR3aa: CASSIINDPGQSPLHF
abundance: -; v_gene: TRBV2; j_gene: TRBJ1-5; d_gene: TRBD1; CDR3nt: TGTGCCAGCAGGCCTGGACAGGGTGTTGTCAATCAGCCCCAGCATTTT; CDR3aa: CASRPGQGVVNQPQHF
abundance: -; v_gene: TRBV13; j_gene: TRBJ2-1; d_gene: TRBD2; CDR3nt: TGTGCCAGCAGGAAACGGGGGGGCCCCGCCAATGAGCAGTTCTTC; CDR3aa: CASRKRGGPANEQFF